Listed below are T cell receptor beta chains from one sample, sequenced in a study of blood T cell repertoires in COVID-19. Here immunoSEQ multiplex PCR was the method, and the copy in TCRdb shows in-frame clones only, minus some. The data show over 250,000 clones, with 88% seen just once and roughly 2% held by the top ten. The sample consisted of PBMCs or T cells enriched from blood (not recorded which). The receptor set was obtained from a woman aged 60-70 years in a cohort exposed to, infected with or recovered from COVID-19 (not recorded which). CDR3s include the opening cysteine and the closing phenylalanine or tryptophan. The D gene is left open where the match is weak. The size field is filled for only some rows; it gives once, few, many or a size class.

d_gene: TRBD1
len: 17
v_gene: TRBV7-8
j_gene: TRBJ2-7
abundance: -
CDR3aa: CASSLARDRVFLYEQYF
CDR3nt: TGTGCCAGCAGCTTAGCGCGAGACAGGGTGTTTCTCTACGAGCAGTACTTC

d_gene: -
len: 13
v_gene: TRBV7-9
j_gene: TRBJ2-7
abundance: -
CDR3aa: CASSLAEGYEQYF
CDR3nt: TGTGCCAGCAGCTTAGCTGAGGGTTACGAGCAGTACTTC

d_gene: TRBD1
len: 15
v_gene: TRBV28
j_gene: TRBJ1-1
abundance: -
CDR3aa: CASSPLGTGSMEAFF
CDR3nt: TGTGCCAGCAGTCCCCTCGGGACAGGGAGTATGGAAGCTTTCTTT

d_gene: TRBD1
len: 18
v_gene: TRBV7-2
j_gene: TRBJ2-1
abundance: -
CDR3aa: CASSLRLKTGGSYNEQFF
CDR3nt: TGTGCCAGCAGCTTAAGGTTAAAAACAGGGGGGTCCTACAATGAGCAGTTCTTC

d_gene: TRBD2
len: 16
v_gene: TRBV5-4
j_gene: TRBJ2-3
abundance: -
CDR3aa: CASSLALAVSTDTQYF
CDR3nt: TGTGCCAGCAGCTTGGCCCTAGCGGTGAGCACAGATACGCAGTATTTT

d_gene: TRBD2
len: 16
v_gene: TRBV28
j_gene: TRBJ2-7
abundance: -
CDR3aa: CASSGGLAGGRYEQYF
CDR3nt: TGTGCCAGCAGTGGGGGACTAGCGGGAGGGCGGTACGAGCAGTACTTC

d_gene: TRBD2
len: 16
v_gene: TRBV3-1/TRBV3-2
j_gene: TRBJ2-4
abundance: -
CDR3aa: CASSGYFSGGKNIQYF
CDR3nt: TGTGCCAGCAGCGGTTACTTTAGCGGGGGAAAAAACATTCAGTACTTC

d_gene: -
len: 14
v_gene: TRBV19
j_gene: TRBJ1-4
abundance: once
CDR3aa: CASRRRGNGEKLFF
CDR3nt: TGTGCCAGCAGAAGAAGGGGAAATGGTGAAAAACTGTTTTTT

d_gene: TRBD1
len: 16
v_gene: TRBV7-2
j_gene: TRBJ1-2
abundance: -
CDR3aa: CASSLVLGDRGRGYTF
CDR3nt: TGTGCCAGCAGCTTAGTTCTGGGGGACAGGGGGCGAGGCTACACCTTC

d_gene: TRBD1
len: 13
v_gene: TRBV4-1
j_gene: TRBJ2-7
abundance: -
CDR3aa: CASSAGQGYEQYF
CDR3nt: TGCGCCAGCAGCGCAGGACAGGGCTACGAGCAGTACTTC

d_gene: -
len: 14
v_gene: TRBV28
j_gene: TRBJ2-7
abundance: -
CDR3aa: CASSFTGGAYEQYF
CDR3nt: TGTGCCAGCAGTTTTACCGGTGGGGCATACGAGCAGTACTTC

d_gene: -
len: 15
v_gene: TRBV27
j_gene: TRBJ1-1
abundance: -
CDR3aa: CASSLSWTADTEAFF
CDR3nt: TGTGCCAGCAGTTTATCGTGGACTGCAGACACTGAAGCTTTCTTT

d_gene: -
len: 14
v_gene: TRBV7-2
j_gene: TRBJ1-1
abundance: -
CDR3aa: CASSFAYMNTEAFF
CDR3nt: TGTGCCAGCAGCTTTGCGTATATGAACACTGAAGCTTTCTTT

d_gene: -
len: 13
v_gene: TRBV7-2
j_gene: TRBJ1-1
abundance: -
CDR3aa: CASSSTVNTEAFF
CDR3nt: TGTGCCAGCAGCTCGACAGTGAACACTGAAGCTTTCTTT

d_gene: TRBD2
len: 15
v_gene: TRBV28
j_gene: TRBJ2-7
abundance: -
CDR3aa: CASRAPLGRGNEQYF
CDR3nt: TGTGCCAGCCGAGCCCCGTTGGGGAGGGGCAACGAGCAGTACTTC

d_gene: -
len: 13
v_gene: TRBV2
j_gene: TRBJ2-1
abundance: few
CDR3aa: CASSFDRGNEQFF
CDR3nt: TGTGCCAGCAGTTTCGATAGGGGCAATGAGCAGTTCTTC

d_gene: -
len: 15
v_gene: TRBV3-1/TRBV3-2
j_gene: TRBJ1-2
abundance: -
CDR3aa: CASSQEARDIYGYTF
CDR3nt: TGTGCCAGCAGCCAAGAAGCGAGGGACATCTATGGCTACACCTTC

d_gene: -
len: 13
v_gene: TRBV24-1
j_gene: TRBJ2-1
abundance: -
CDR3aa: CATSEPDRPEQFF
CDR3nt: TGTGCCACCAGTGAACCCGACAGACCTGAGCAGTTCTTC

d_gene: TRBD1
len: 14
v_gene: TRBV6-5
j_gene: TRBJ1-1
abundance: -
CDR3aa: CASSRTGGNTEAFF
CDR3nt: TGTGCCAGCAGCCGTACAGGGGGAAACACTGAAGCTTTCTTT

d_gene: -
len: 15
v_gene: TRBV13
j_gene: TRBJ1-2
abundance: -
CDR3aa: CASSGAGDLNYGYTF
CDR3nt: TGTGCCAGCAGCGGAGCGGGGGACTTAAACTATGGCTACACCTTC

d_gene: TRBD2
len: 17
v_gene: TRBV28
j_gene: TRBJ2-7
abundance: -
CDR3aa: CASSWPKEGLAPYEQYF
CDR3nt: TGTGCCAGCAGTTGGCCCAAGGAGGGACTAGCCCCATACGAGCAGTACTTC

d_gene: TRBD1
len: 15
v_gene: TRBV19
j_gene: TRBJ1-3
abundance: -
CDR3aa: CGSRAGQGDGNTIYF
CDR3nt: TGTGGAAGTAGGGCGGGACAGGGGGACGGAAACACCATATATTTT

d_gene: -
len: 12
v_gene: TRBV30
j_gene: TRBJ2-7
abundance: -
CDR3aa: CAWSIQGNGQYF
CDR3nt: TGTGCCTGGAGTATACAGGGAAACGGGCAGTACTTC

d_gene: -
len: 14
v_gene: TRBV27
j_gene: TRBJ1-5
abundance: -
CDR3aa: CASSFSGGNQPQHF
CDR3nt: TGTGCCAGCAGTTTTAGCGGCGGCAATCAGCCCCAGCATTTT

d_gene: TRBD2
len: 19
v_gene: TRBV9
j_gene: TRBJ2-1
abundance: -
CDR3aa: CASSASGLAGGGKGNEQFF
CDR3nt: TGTGCCAGCAGCGCCTCGGGACTAGCGGGAGGGGGGAAAGGGAATGAGCAGTTCTTC

d_gene: TRBD1
len: 14
v_gene: TRBV9
j_gene: TRBJ1-5
abundance: -
CDR3aa: CASSGGQVNQPQHF
CDR3nt: TGTGCCAGCAGCGGAGGACAGGTCAATCAGCCCCAGCATTTT

d_gene: TRBD2
len: 16
v_gene: TRBV3-1/TRBV3-2
j_gene: TRBJ2-1
abundance: -
CDR3aa: CASSHSSGRSYNEQFF
CDR3nt: TGTGCCAGCAGCCACTCGAGCGGGAGGTCTTACAATGAGCAGTTCTTC

d_gene: TRBD2
len: 18
v_gene: TRBV5-8
j_gene: TRBJ2-1
abundance: -
CDR3aa: CASSFIGTAGGSYNEQFF
CDR3nt: TGTGCCAGCAGCTTTATTGGGACCGCGGGAGGTTCCTACAATGAGCAGTTCTTC

d_gene: TRBD1
len: 16
v_gene: TRBV19
j_gene: TRBJ2-2
abundance: -
CDR3aa: CASSRGQGADTGELFF
CDR3nt: TGTGCCAGTAGTCGAGGACAGGGGGCTGACACCGGGGAGCTGTTTTTT

d_gene: -
len: 15
v_gene: TRBV6-5
j_gene: TRBJ1-3
abundance: once
CDR3aa: CASRRGADSGNTIYF
CDR3nt: TGTGCCAGCAGAAGGGGTGCCGACTCTGGAAACACCATATATTTT

d_gene: -
len: 16
v_gene: TRBV25-1
j_gene: TRBJ2-2
abundance: -
CDR3aa: CASSAPSLTGTGELFF
CDR3nt: TGTGCCAGCAGTGCTCCATCCTTGACGGGCACCGGGGAGCTGTTTTTT

d_gene: -
len: 15
v_gene: TRBV7-9
j_gene: TRBJ2-7
abundance: -
CDR3aa: CASSLRDGRSYEQYF
CDR3nt: TGTGCCAGCAGCTTACGCGATGGGAGATCCTACGAGCAGTACTTC

d_gene: -
len: 16
v_gene: TRBV18
j_gene: TRBJ2-3
abundance: -
CDR3aa: CASSPYGLESTDTQYF
CDR3nt: TGTGCCAGCTCGCCATACGGCCTAGAAAGCACAGATACGCAGTATTTT

d_gene: TRBD1
len: 12
v_gene: TRBV28
j_gene: TRBJ1-1
abundance: -
CDR3aa: CASRLTGARAFF
CDR3nt: TGTGCCAGCAGGCTAACAGGGGCGAGAGCTTTCTTT

d_gene: TRBD1
len: 14
v_gene: TRBV2
j_gene: TRBJ2-2
abundance: -
CDR3aa: CASRGQAGTGELFF
CDR3nt: TGTGCCAGCAGGGGACAGGCGGGCACCGGGGAGCTGTTTTTT

d_gene: -
len: 13
v_gene: TRBV30
j_gene: TRBJ1-1
abundance: -
CDR3aa: CAWKRRENTEAFF
CDR3nt: TGTGCCTGGAAACGACGGGAGAACACTGAAGCTTTCTTT